This T cell receptor (beta chain) emerged from a study of OX40 agonist ivuxolimab in advanced cancers. Some background on the complete study: Ivuxolimab was a fully human IgG2 agonistic monoclonal antibody targeting the costimulatory receptor OX40 (CD134). Intravenous ivuxolimab was administered to patients every 2 weeks at six dose levels: 0.01, 0.1, 0.3, 1.5, 3 and 10 mg/kg. Of the 52 patients in dose escalation, some 19 had hepatocellular carcinoma, around 15 had melanoma, 9 had renal cell carcinoma and 9 had head and neck cancer. The monotherapy dose-escalation portion (N of about 50 patients) of the phase I ivuxolimab trial is reported in the paper. Peripheral TCRbeta sequencing was intended to test whether TCR sequence diversity was altered and clonal T-cell expansion was caused by ivuxolimab. Three dose-escalation patients achieved partial responses, one with hepatocellular carcinoma and two with cutaneous melanoma. The dose-escalation cohort was roughly 80% male with a mean age of roughly 60 years, ranging from roughly 23 to 85. Patients were allowed to have had prior anti-PD-1, anti-PD-L1 or anti-CTLA-4 therapy, and approximately 40% of the dose-escalation patients had previously received checkpoint inhibitors. Findings and caveats that apply to the study as a whole: Antigen specificity was not determined for the clonally expanded peripheral T cells. Clonal expansion of both CD4+ and CD8+ blood T cells was observed from baseline to week 6 at doses 0.1 to 3.0 mg/kg. After ivuxolimab, CD8+ T cells had more expanded clones than CD4+ T cells on average. Low levels of normalized T-cell clonal expansion were also seen in some patients who did not respond. In the 0.1-3.0 mg/kg groups, partial responders had among the lowest normalized peripheral clonal expansion, particularly in CD8+ T cells.

Of note for this clone: This receptor's antigen is unknown. The input lacks base qualities; no much larger clone sits a single base away. Other DNA sequences within the sample encode an identical CDR3.

Sequences SGHNT (CDR1) and YYREEE (CDR2) are obtained from the germline V gene (reference sequence). The CDR3 measures 15 amino acids from cysteine to phenylalanine. The sequence is cut down to CDR3 DNA, 45 bases in frame from base 1. Germline trimming: 4 bases from V, 0 bases from J; junction bases outside gene matches: 7. Genomic DNA was isolated from the sorted cells so that the TCRbeta CDR3 region could be sequenced. The immunoSEQ Assay was used to sequence the TCRbeta CDR3 regions. Not all clones reach the TCRdb copy of this immuneACCESS table, which keeps in-frame sequences only. Checked studies attribute under half of the gap to unresolved V genes and leave the rest unexplained. Within this sample are some 67,000 clones, with less than 85% of them counted one time only. Clones ranked in the top ten supply 0.83% of the sample. The trial excluded patients who had a history of autoimmune disease or who were on systemic immunosuppression. Peripheral blood for TCR sequencing was collected from all dose cohorts at baseline, on cycle 4 day 1, and on cycle 7 day 1. Samples came from an open-label, multicenter, first-in-human phase I dose-escalation trial of ivuxolimab. The trial enrolled adults with locally advanced or metastatic head and neck squamous cell, hepatocellular, melanoma or renal cell carcinoma. Before TCR sequencing, CD4+ T cells and CD8+ T cells from peripheral blood were sorted into separate populations.

The origin of this receptor is an adult with an advanced solid tumor such as melanoma, head and neck, liver or kidney cancer. The sample consisted of CD4+ or CD8+ T cells sorted from blood, taken in a trial of the OX40 agonist ivuxolimab. Recombination linked TRBV5-4 to TRBJ2-7; 7 middle bases align to TRBD1. For the CDR3, the sequence is CASSPGTAYSYEQYF. In nucleotides, the sequence is TGTGCCAGCAGCCCCGGGACAGCTTACTCCTACGAGCAGTACTTC.